A single sample is the source of the 13 T cell receptor beta chains below, sequenced in a study of shared clonotypes between healthy human individuals. Repertoires were generated with immunoSEQ multiplex PCR, while TCRdb's copy carries only in-frame clones and drops some. The table has just over 2,000,000 clones, roughly 94% seen once. The specimen was naive CD4+ T cells sorted from blood. Indicated subset: CD45RA+ positively selected. These receptors all come from a man younger than 35 in good health.

J is TRBJ2-7 and V is TRBV7-8; D not certain. The CDR3 contains 12 residues. CDR1 is SGHVS, CDR2 FQNEAQ, per germline. The ends were cut back, 5 bases at V and 3 bases at J, with 8 bases in the middle. CDR3 nucleotides: TGTGCCAGCAGCCAGGATAGCTACGAGCAGTACTTC. This gives the protein CASSQDSYEQYF.

DNA for the CDR3: TGTGCCAGCAGCCGGACAGGGTTTAGCAATCAGCCCCAGCATTTT. The encoded protein is CASSRTGFSNQPQHF. The J gene is TRBJ1-5, the V gene TRBV7-2; 8 bases are shared with TRBD1. Losses at the gene ends were 5 bases for V and 0 bases for J; bases not matched to a gene: 3. CDR1 and CDR2 from the germline V gene are SGHTA and FQGNSA. The CDR3 runs 15 residues. Full variable domain (outside the CDR3, taken from reference TRBV7-2 and TRBJ1-5): GAGVSQSPSNKVTEKGKDVELRCDPISGHTALYWYRQSLGQGLEFLIYFQGNSAPDKSGLPSDRFSAERTGGSVSTLTIQRTQQEDSAVYLCASSRTGFSNQPQHFGDGTRLSIL.

A single count supports this clone. The CDR3 DNA is TGTGCCAGCAGCCCCCCGGGACTAGCGGGAGGAATAGAGCAGTTCTTC. It is translated as CASSPPGLAGGIEQFF. The chain combines TRBV7-9 with TRBJ2-1, with 15 nucleotides matching TRBD2. Germline loops: CDR1 SEHNR, CDR2 FQNEAQ (reference sequence). This CDR3 has 16 amino acids. V lost 5 bases and J lost 10; bases outside the gene matches: 9.

The genes are TRBV6-5 and TRBJ1-2; tentatively, D is TRBD1 (5 bases). Trimming took off 2 bases at V and 8 bases at J, with 15 bases between the two ends. Germline CDR1 is MNHEY and CDR2 is SVGAGI. The CDR3 contains 14 residues. This CDR3 reads CASSYRPGRNGYTF. The CDR3 DNA reads TGTGCCAGCAGTTACCGGCCAGGGAGGAACGGCTACACCTTC.

Comment on this clone: The same CDR3 is also encoded by other DNA sequences in this sample. The chain has TRBV5-1 and TRBJ1-3; D gene uncertain. V lost 0 bases, J lost 1 base, and 8 bases lay in between. Germline V gene sequence: CDR1 SGHRS, CDR2 YFSETQ. This CDR3 region has 15 residues. CDR3 in amino acids: CASSLGGDSGNTIYF. The CDR3 nucleotides read TGCGCCAGCAGCTTGGGCGGGGATTCTGGAAACACCATATATTTT. Full variable domain (outside the CDR3, taken from reference TRBV5-1 and TRBJ1-3): KAGVTQTPRYLIKTRGQQVTLSCSPISGHRSVSWYQQTPGQGLQFLFEYFSETQRNKGNFPGRFSGRQFSNSRSEMNVSTLELGDSALYLCASSLGGDSGNTIYFGEGSWLTVV.

The rearrangement uses TRBV30 and TRBJ2-2; possibly TRBD2 for D (5 bases). Germline V gene data show CDR1 as GTSNPN and CDR2 as SVGIG (reference sequence). This CDR3 is built from 14 residues. Trimming took off 0 bases at V and 7 bases at J, with 12 bases between the two ends. The CDR3 is CAWSVLEGHGELFF. CDR3 nucleotide sequence: TGTGCCTGGAGTGTACTAGAGGGTCACGGGGAGCTGTTTTTT.

The chain links TRBV4-3 to TRBJ2-1, with unresolved D. Germline V gene sequence: CDR1 LGHNA, CDR2 YSLEER. The V end was cut by 0 bases, the J end by 12 bases, with 12 bases between. The CDR3 loop spans 13 amino acids. The CDR3 DNA sequence: TGCGCCAGCAGCCAAGATCACTCCCAAGTGCAGTTCTTC. Translated, it gives CASSQDHSQVQFF.

The chain employs TRBV6-5 and TRBJ2-5; no clear D. The V end was cut by 5 bases, the J end by 9 bases, with 13 bases between. The CDR3 contains 12 residues. Germline values: CDR1 MNHEY, CDR2 SVGAGI. The CDR3 DNA sequence: TGTGCCAGCAGTGACCCTCCCCTCCCCCAGTACTTC. Protein sequence: CASSDPPLPQYF.

The rearrangement joins TRBV10-1 to TRBJ1-1, with D unresolved. Germline CDR1 reads WNHNN; CDR2 reads SYGVQD (reference sequence). The CDR3 is 13 amino acids. Trimming shortened V by 3 bases and J by 0 bases, and 5 bases separated the two germline ends. Here the CDR3 reads CASSDALNTEAFF. The CDR3 nucleotides are TGCGCCAGCAGTGACGCGTTGAACACTGAAGCTTTCTTT.

This clone was picked up a small number of times. The chain links TRBV10-1 to TRBJ1-1; D call uncertain. CDR1 WNHNN and CDR2 SYGVQD come from the germline V gene (reference sequence). The CDR3 length is 12 residues. V was trimmed by 2 bases and J by 5 bases, leaving 6 bases between them. CDR3 residues: CASSERWTEAFF. In DNA, the CDR3 is TGCGCCAGCAGTGAGAGGTGGACTGAAGCTTTCTTT.

This chain connects TRBV6-1 to TRBJ2-2, with D unclear. Deletions cut 2 bases from V and 0 bases from J, with 16 bases between. The CDR3 contains 18 residues. Per germline, CDR1 MNHNS and CDR2 SASEGT. The CDR3 sequence is CASSEFGVGFANTGELFF. DNA of the CDR3: TGTGCCAGCAGTGAATTTGGGGTGGGGTTCGCGAACACCGGGGAGCTGTTTTTT.

The V call is TRBV30, the J call TRBJ1-2, with D unclear. The CDR3 loop spans 15 amino acids. CDR1 is GTSNPN and CDR2 is SVGIG in the germline V gene (reference sequence). V lost 0 bases and J lost 3, with 14 bases in between. As DNA, the CDR3 is TGTGCCTGGAGTGTACTAAGGGCAAGAGACTATGGCTACACCTTC. Protein sequence: CAWSVLRARDYGYTF.

This chain connects TRBV9 to TRBJ2-5; D possibly matches TRBD1 or TRBD2 (7 bases each). There are 15 residues in the CDR3. V was clipped by 2 bases and J by 5 bases, with 16 bases between them. Germline assignment: CDR1 SGDLS and CDR2 YYNGEE. CDR3 nucleotides: TGTGCCAGCAGCGTCTTTTCAGGGGGAGGGGAGACCCAGTACTTC. Encoded protein: CASSVFSGGGETQYF.